A single sample gave rise to the 18 T cell receptor beta chains below, sequenced in a study of blood T cells in healthy people across ages. Primers used in a second PCR of roughly 6 to 12 cycles were a sample-barcoded 5' primer and a J-beta primer mix. TCRdb re-analysed the 5' RACE reads in MiXCR, keeping a single row per CDR3 protein. The sample lists around 800,000 distinct CDR3 sequences; 20% to 30% were seen once. These data were likewise used in another study, on T cells of mothers and their children.

The source material was blood. The receptors shown here come from a boy aged 10-17 years in good health.

The chain is built from TRBV29-1 and TRBJ2-5; no reliable D call. Trimming stripped 4 bases from V and 4 bases from J, with 7 bases between. Germline CDR1 and CDR2: SQVTM and ANQGSEA. The CDR3 is 11 amino acids. The CDR3 nucleotides read TGCAGCGTTGGCCCGGGAGAGACCCAGTACTTC. Translation: CSVGPGETQYF.

The sample holds a few counts of this clonotype. The V and J genes are TRBV11-2 and TRBJ2-1; the D is unclear. The J call may be faulty, since TRBJ2-7 better matches the DNA end. CDR3 length equals 15 residues. Germline V gives CDR1 SGHAT, CDR2 FQNNGV. DNA of the CDR3: TGTGCCAGCAGCGCTGAGGTCTCGGCTAACTACGAGCAGTACTTC. Protein product: CASSAEVSANYEQYF.

Written as DNA, the CDR3 is TGCAGTGCTAGAGATCGGGTCGGGCCCGGCACAGATACGCAGTATTTT. Translating gives CSARDRVGPGTDTQYF. V is TRBV20-1 and J is TRBJ2-3; no firm D call. The ends were cut back, 0 bases at V and 1 base at J, with 14 bases in the middle. In germline, CDR1 is DFQATT, CDR2 SNEGSKA (reference sequence). This CDR3 contains 16 residues.

The V call is TRBV20-1, the J call TRBJ2-3, with a possible D match to TRBD2 (6 bases). The CDR3 extends over 13 amino acids. Trimming removed 6 bases at V and 4 bases at J, with 14 bases between. The germline V gene encodes CDR1 DFQATT and CDR2 SNEGSKA (reference sequence). CDR3 DNA sequence: TGCAGTGCCGTGTGGGGGGTACCAGATACGCAGTATTTT. Its protein product is CSAVWGVPDTQYF.

This rearrangement joins TRBV20-1 to TRBJ2-5; a weak D match, TRBD1 (6 bases). Judging by the DNA end, TRBJ2-7 fits better; the J call may be wrong. The germline gives CDR1 DFQATT, CDR2 SNEGSKA (reference sequence). The CDR3 consists of 13 residues. CDR3: CSALLLTGREQYF. The CDR3 DNA reads as TGCAGTGCCCTCTTGCTCACAGGGCGCGAGCAGTACTTC.

The chain is built from TRBV7-8 and TRBJ2-6, with a weak D call TRBD2 (5 bases). Trimming took off 5 bases at V and 0 bases at J, with 14 bases between the two ends. This CDR3 has 17 amino acids. CDR1 SGHVS and CDR2 FQNEAQ come from the germline V gene. CDR3 amino acids: CASSPQRAHSGANVLTF. The CDR3 DNA is TGTGCCAGCAGCCCCCAGAGGGCCCACTCTGGGGCCAACGTCCTGACTTTC.

This clonotype appeared a few times. The rearrangement links TRBV5-1 to TRBJ1-4; weak D call: TRBD1 (6 bases). Per germline, CDR1 SGHRS and CDR2 YFSETQ. Trimming stripped 3 bases from V and 4 bases from J, with 13 bases between. This CDR3 is built from 15 residues. CDR3 amino acids: CASSSTGLGNEKLFF. CDR3 DNA sequence: TGCGCCAGCAGCTCTACAGGGTTGGGTAATGAAAAACTGTTTTTT.

The rearrangement links TRBV7-9 to TRBJ2-3, with TRBD2 matching 7 bases. This CDR3 is 15 amino acids long. CDR1 is SEHNR and CDR2 is FQNEAQ in the germline V gene (reference sequence). The J segment lost 3 bases and the V segment lost 5 bases, leaving 8 bases of the junction unmatched. The CDR3 is CASSTAPAGTDTQYF. The CDR3 nucleotides read TGTGCCAGCAGCACCGCACCAGCGGGGACAGATACGCAGTATTTT.

The V call is TRBV4-2, the J call TRBJ1-1; tentative D call: TRBD1 (6 bases). CDR3 length: 15 amino acids. Trimming removed 4 bases from V and 4 bases from J, with 16 bases in between. CDR1 is LGHNA, CDR2 YNFKEQ, per germline. The CDR3 here is CASSLYRESPTEAFF. CDR3 nucleotide sequence: TGTGCCAGCAGCCTTTACAGGGAGTCCCCCACTGAAGCTTTCTTT.

In the case of this clonotype: One junction end does not reproduce the germline sequence, and a read error may be involved. V gene TRBV7-6 combines with J gene TRBJ2-5; D assignment may be TRBD1 or TRBD2 (5 bases each). Germline V gene lookup returns CDR1 SGHVS and CDR2 FNYEAQ. The CDR3 runs 13 residues. The CDR3 bases are TGTGCCAGCAGCTTAGGTGCCAGGGAGTCCCCAAACTTC. As protein: CASSLGARESPNF.

For this clonotype: One end of the junction fails to match germline, which may point to a read error. The rearrangement links TRBV29-1 to TRBJ1-4; D possibly corresponds to TRBD1 (5 bases). CDR1 and CDR2 (germline): SQVTM, ANQGSEA. The CDR3 consists of 13 residues. CDR3 DNA: TGCGGCGTTCAGTTCACGGGGGTTGAAAAACTGTTTTTT. Amino acid sequence: CGVQFTGVEKLFF.

Turning to this clonotype: Relative to the germline gene, one junction end is altered; a read error may explain this. The V and J genes are TRBV28 and TRBJ2-7; D may be TRBD1 or TRBD2 (5 bases each). Germline loops: CDR1 MDHEN, CDR2 SYDVKM. The CDR3 totals 13 residues. The CDR3 DNA sequence: TGTGGTTCGTGGGGGTCGAGCTCCTACGTGCAGTACTTC. This translates into CGSWGSSSYVQYF. Looking up the rest from reference TRBV28 and TRBJ2-7 gives the full variable domain: DVKVTQSSRYLVKRTGEKVFLECVQDMDHENMFWYRQDPGLGLRLIYFSYDVKMKEKGDIPEGYSVSREKKERFSLILESASTNQTSMYLCGSWGSSSYVQYFGPGTRLTVT.

This clonotype has more than one count but fewer than ten. The chain joins TRBV5-5 to TRBJ2-5, with 9 bases lining up with TRBD1. V trimming: 3 bases; J trimming: 5 bases; junction bases outside the gene matches: 14. This CDR3 is built from 17 residues. Germline lookup yields CDR1 SGHKS and CDR2 YYEKEE (reference sequence). In DNA form, the CDR3 reads TGTGCCAGCAGCTCCGGACCGGGACAGGGTCTTTCGGAGACCCAGTACTTC. Protein product: CASSSGPGQGLSETQYF.

This clonotype has more than one count but fewer than ten. This chain links TRBV12-3 or TRBV12-4 with TRBJ2-5, with 11 bases identical to TRBD1. Matching the DNA end better, TRBJ2-7 makes the J call doubtful. The CDR3 is made up of 16 amino acids. The CDR3 loop reads CASTELAGTGGYEQYF. CDR3 DNA sequence: TGTGCCAGCACTGAACTCGCTGGGACAGGGGGTTACGAGCAGTACTTC.

This clonotype was seen more than once but under ten times. The J gene is TRBJ2-7, the V gene TRBV5-1, with D possibly being TRBD1 (5 bases). V dropped 2 bases and J dropped 9 bases, with 21 bases sitting between them. CDR3 size: 15 residues. Germline V CDR1 and CDR2: SGHRS, YFSETQ. CDR3 sequence reads: CASSFSTGARSGQYF. In DNA form, the CDR3 reads TGCGCCAGCAGCTTTAGTACAGGAGCGAGGTCGGGGCAGTACTTC.

The sample holds a few counts of this clonotype. The CDR3 is CASSITGGSYEQYF. Written as DNA, the CDR3 is TGTGCCAGCAGTATCACAGGGGGTTCCTACGAGCAGTACTTC. The J gene is TRBJ2-7, the V gene TRBV25-1; 8 bases fit TRBD1. Trimming took 5 bases from V and 1 from J; bases not matched to a gene: 4. The CDR3 has 14 residues. From germline, CDR1 is MGHDK and CDR2 SYGVNS.

This chain uses TRBV7-9 with TRBJ1-5; D not resolved. Trimming took off 5 bases at V and 9 bases at J, with 11 bases between the two ends. Germline CDR1 SEHNR, CDR2 FQNEAQ (reference sequence). This CDR3 contains 12 residues. CDR3 sequence: CASSRTAGPQHF. CDR3 bases: TGTGCCAGCAGCAGGACGGCAGGGCCCCAGCATTTT.

The table lists this clonotype with a count of one. V is TRBV12-3 or TRBV12-4 and J is TRBJ2-7; TRBD2 matches 10 bases. The CDR3 has 15 residues. V dropped 6 bases and J dropped 2; count of bases not matched to a gene: 7. CDR3 sequence: CASRSSGGLTYEQYF. In DNA, the CDR3 is TGTGCCAGCAGAAGTAGCGGGGGGCTCACCTACGAGCAGTACTTC.